This entry features one T cell receptor beta chain sequence. The antigen remains unidentified. The record originates from a study of cytomegalovirus exposure and HLA in healthy donors. The CDR3 length is 11 residues. Germline-derived CDR1 and CDR2 are MNHEY and SVGAGI. The V gene lost 5 bases and the J gene lost 12 bases, with 14 bases spanning the gap. Whole-study findings and limits: V- and J-gene trimming of TCR beta was linked (in a later analysis) to a missense DCLRE1C variant. Rates of TCR association differed by HLA locus in a later analysis, with DRB1 highest and HLA-C lowest.

Primers included in the PCR were 60 Vbeta and 13 Jbeta primers. The data were produced by immunoSEQ multiplex PCR, yet TCRdb's version contains in-frame clones alone and is incomplete. The table includes 120,000 to 150,000 clones, about three quarters detected once. J is TRBJ2-7 and V is TRBV6-5, with D possibly TRBD1 on 5 matching bases. This TCR came from a woman in her twenties or thirties in good health and CMV-seronegative. Sequencing input: PBMCs. The CDR3, as DNA: TGTGCCAGCAGTACGAGACAGCGCCGGTACTTC. Amino acid sequence: CASSTRQRRYF.